This T cell receptor (beta chain) was sequenced during a study of blood T cell repertoires in COVID-19. As for the study in general: Material from acute and convalescent COVID-19 was sourced from the United States, Italy and Spain.

Authors' processing steps: How many nucleated cells were present was estimated from reference gene primer amplification. Profiling relied on immunoSEQ multiplex PCR, and the TCRdb table lists in-frame clones only, not all of them. The V and J calls and clone size are taken from that table; D and trimming were inferred from the DNA. The table lists 250,000 to 400,000 clones, around 88% of them singletons, with approximately 1.8% in the top ten. The CDR3 has 20 amino acids. Germline CDR1 and CDR2: SNHLY and FYNNEI. Trimming at V came to 8 bases and at J to 0 bases, leaving 21 bases not matched to a gene. Seattle enrolled patients during active infection and tracked them longitudinally.

The sequence came from a woman aged 30 to 39 with COVID-19, enrolled during active disease. Sample: peripheral blood. This rearrangement joins TRBV2 to TRBJ1-4; 7 bases map to TRBD1. The CDR3 loop is CASGRLGDRDNSATNEKLFF. For the CDR3, the DNA is TGTGCCAGCGGCCGGTTAGGGGACAGAGATAACTCTGCAACTAATGAAAAACTGTTTTTT. Using reference TRBV2 and TRBJ1-4 for the parts outside the CDR3, the full variable domain is EPEVTQTPSHQVTQMGQEVILRCVPISNHLYFYWYRQILGQKVEFLVSFYNNEISEKSEIFDDQFSVERPDGSNFTLKIRSTKLEDSAMYFCASGRLGDRDNSATNEKLFFGSGTQLSVL.